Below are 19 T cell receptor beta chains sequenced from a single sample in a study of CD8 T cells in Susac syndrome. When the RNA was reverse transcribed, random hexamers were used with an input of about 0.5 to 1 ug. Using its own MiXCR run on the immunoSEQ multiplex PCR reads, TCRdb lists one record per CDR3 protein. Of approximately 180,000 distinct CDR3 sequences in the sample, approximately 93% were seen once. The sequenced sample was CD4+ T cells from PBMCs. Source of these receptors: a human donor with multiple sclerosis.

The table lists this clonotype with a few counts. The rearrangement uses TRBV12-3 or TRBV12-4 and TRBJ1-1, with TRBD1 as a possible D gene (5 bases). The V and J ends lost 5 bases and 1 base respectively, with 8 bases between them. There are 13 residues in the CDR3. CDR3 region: CASSGDRNTEAFF. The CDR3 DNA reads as TGTGCCAGCAGTGGTGACAGGAACACTGAAGCTTTCTTT.

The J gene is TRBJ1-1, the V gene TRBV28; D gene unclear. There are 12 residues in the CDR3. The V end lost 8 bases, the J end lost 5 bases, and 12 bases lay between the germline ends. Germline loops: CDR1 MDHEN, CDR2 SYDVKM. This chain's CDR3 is CASGRGGTEAFF. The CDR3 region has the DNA TGTGCCAGCGGACGTGGAGGGACTGAAGCTTTCTTT.

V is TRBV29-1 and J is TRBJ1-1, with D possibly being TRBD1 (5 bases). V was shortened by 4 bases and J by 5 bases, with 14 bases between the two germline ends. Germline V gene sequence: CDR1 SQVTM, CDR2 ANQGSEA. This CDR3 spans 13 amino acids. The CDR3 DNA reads TGCAGCGTTGTACACAGCGAGGGGACTGAAGCTTTCTTT. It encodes CSVVHSEGTEAFF.

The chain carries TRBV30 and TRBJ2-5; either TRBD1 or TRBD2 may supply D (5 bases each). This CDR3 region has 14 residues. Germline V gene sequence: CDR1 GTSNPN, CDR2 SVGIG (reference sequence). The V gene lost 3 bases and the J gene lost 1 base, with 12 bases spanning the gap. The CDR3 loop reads CAWSAGTTQETQYF. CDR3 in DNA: TGTGCCTGGAGCGCCGGGACGACCCAAGAGACCCAGTACTTC.

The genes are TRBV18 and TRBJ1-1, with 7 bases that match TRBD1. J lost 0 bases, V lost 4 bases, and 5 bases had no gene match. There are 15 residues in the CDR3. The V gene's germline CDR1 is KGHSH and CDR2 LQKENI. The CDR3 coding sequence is TGTGCCAGCTCACAGACAGGGCGATTGAACACTGAAGCTTTCTTT. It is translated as CASSQTGRLNTEAFF.

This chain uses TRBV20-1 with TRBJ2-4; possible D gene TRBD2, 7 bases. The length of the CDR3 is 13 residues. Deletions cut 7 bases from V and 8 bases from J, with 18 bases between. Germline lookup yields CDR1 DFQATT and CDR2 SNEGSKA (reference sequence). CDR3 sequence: CSGVRVGGHIQYF. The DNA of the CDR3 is TGCAGTGGCGTCCGCGTCGGGGGGCACATTCAGTACTTC.

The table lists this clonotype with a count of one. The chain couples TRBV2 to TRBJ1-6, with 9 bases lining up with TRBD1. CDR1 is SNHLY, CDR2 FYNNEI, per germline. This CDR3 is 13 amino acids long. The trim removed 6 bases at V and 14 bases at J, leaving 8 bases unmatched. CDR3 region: CASRAETGGSLHF. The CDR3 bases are TGTGCCAGCAGAGCGGAGACAGGGGGATCCCTCCACTTT.

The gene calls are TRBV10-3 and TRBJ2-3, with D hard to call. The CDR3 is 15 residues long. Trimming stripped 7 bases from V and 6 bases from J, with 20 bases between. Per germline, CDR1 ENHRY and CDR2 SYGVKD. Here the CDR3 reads CAITDSAGVSDTQYF. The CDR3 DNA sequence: TGTGCCATCACCGATTCTGCCGGAGTGAGTGATACGCAGTATTTT.

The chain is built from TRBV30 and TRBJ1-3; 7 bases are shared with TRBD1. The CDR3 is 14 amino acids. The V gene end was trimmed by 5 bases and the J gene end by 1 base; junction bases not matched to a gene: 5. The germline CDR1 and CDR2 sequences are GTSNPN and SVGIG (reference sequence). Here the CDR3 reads CAWCRGQSGNTIYF. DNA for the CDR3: TGTGCCTGGTGTAGGGGGCAATCTGGAAACACCATATATTTT.

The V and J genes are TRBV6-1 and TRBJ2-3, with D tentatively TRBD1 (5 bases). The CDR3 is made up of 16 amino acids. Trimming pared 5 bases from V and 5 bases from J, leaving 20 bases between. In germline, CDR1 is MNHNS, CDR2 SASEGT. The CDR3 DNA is TGTGCCAGCAGTCGCAACCAGGGCTCTCTAGGAGATACGCAGTATTTT. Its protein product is CASSRNQGSLGDTQYF.

CDR3 sequence reads: CASSTGTSGRRGTDTQYF. The CDR3 DNA follows: TGTGCCAGCAGCACTGGGACTAGCGGGAGACGGGGCACAGATACGCAGTATTTT. The genes are TRBV5-4 and TRBJ2-3; 14 bases line up with TRBD2. Germline assignment: CDR1 SGHNT and CDR2 YYREEE (reference sequence). There are 18 residues in the CDR3. Trimming took 4 bases from V and 1 from J; bases not matched to a gene: 8.

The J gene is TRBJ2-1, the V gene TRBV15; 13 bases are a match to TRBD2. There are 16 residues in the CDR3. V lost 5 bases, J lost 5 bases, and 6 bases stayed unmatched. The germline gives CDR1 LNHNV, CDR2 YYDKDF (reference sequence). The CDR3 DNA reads TGTGCCACCAGCTCTGGGACTAGCGGGAACAACAATGAGCAGTTCTTC. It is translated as CATSSGTSGNNNEQFF.

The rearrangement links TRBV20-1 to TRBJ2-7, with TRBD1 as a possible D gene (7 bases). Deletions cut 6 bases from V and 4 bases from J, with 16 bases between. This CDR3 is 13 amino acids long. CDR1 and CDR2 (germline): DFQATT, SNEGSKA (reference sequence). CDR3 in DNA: TGCAGTGCGGGAGGAGCAGGGGGATACGAGCAGTACTTC. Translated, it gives CSAGGAGGYEQYF.

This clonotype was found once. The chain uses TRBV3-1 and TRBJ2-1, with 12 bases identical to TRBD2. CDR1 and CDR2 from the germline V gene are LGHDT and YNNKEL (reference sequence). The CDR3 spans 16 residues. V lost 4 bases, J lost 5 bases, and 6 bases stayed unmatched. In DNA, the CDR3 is TGTGCCAGCAGCCTTACTAGCGGGGGGCGCCACAATGAGCAGTTCTTC. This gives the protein CASSLTSGGRHNEQFF.

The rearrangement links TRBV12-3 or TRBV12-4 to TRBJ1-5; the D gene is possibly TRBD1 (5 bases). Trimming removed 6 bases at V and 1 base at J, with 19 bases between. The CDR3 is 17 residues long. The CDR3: CASRGAEGISSNQPQHF. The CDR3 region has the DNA TGTGCCAGCAGAGGGGCCGAGGGAATATCGAGCAATCAGCCCCAGCATTTT.

This chain's CDR3 is CATSGGGGQTQYF. In DNA, the CDR3 is TGTGCCACCAGCGGGGGAGGGGGCCAGACCCAGTACTTC. The chain joins TRBV15 to TRBJ2-5; D may match TRBD1 or TRBD2 (7 bases each). Germline V gene lookup returns CDR1 LNHNV and CDR2 YYDKDF (reference sequence). V was shortened by 5 bases and J by 6 bases, with 13 bases between the two germline ends. The CDR3 runs 13 residues.

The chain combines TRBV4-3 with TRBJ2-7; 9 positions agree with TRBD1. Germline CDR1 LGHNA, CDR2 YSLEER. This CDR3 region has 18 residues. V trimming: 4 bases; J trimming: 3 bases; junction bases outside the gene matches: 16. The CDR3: CASSRDASGTGKGYEQYF. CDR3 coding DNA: TGCGCCAGCAGCCGAGACGCTTCCGGGACAGGGAAGGGCTACGAGCAGTACTTC.

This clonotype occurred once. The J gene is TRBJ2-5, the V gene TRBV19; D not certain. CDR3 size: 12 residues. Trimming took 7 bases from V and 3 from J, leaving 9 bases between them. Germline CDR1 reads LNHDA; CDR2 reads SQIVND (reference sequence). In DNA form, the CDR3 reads TGTGCCAGTAATCGAGACGAAGAGACCCAGTACTTC. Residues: CASNRDEETQYF.

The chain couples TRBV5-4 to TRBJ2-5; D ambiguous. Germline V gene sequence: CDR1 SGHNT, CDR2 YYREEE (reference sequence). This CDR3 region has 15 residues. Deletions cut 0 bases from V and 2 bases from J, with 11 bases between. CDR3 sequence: CASSLAKDVQETQYF. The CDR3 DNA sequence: TGTGCCAGCAGCTTGGCCAAGGATGTGCAAGAGACCCAGTACTTC.